The 31 T cell receptor beta chains below come from one sample, sequenced in a study of blood T cell repertoires in COVID-19. TCRdb's copy holds only in-frame clones and misses some; the assay was immunoSEQ multiplex PCR. This sample has roughly 100,000 clones, with approximately 84% found just once. Source material: peripheral blood. The origin of the receptors is a human donor in a cohort sampled during active or convalescent COVID-19.

The V gene is TRBV18, the J gene TRBJ1-3; maybe TRBD1 (5 bases). From germline, CDR1 is KGHSH and CDR2 LQKENI. This CDR3 has 17 residues. V lost 4 bases and J 2 bases, leaving 18 bases between the germline ends. This CDR3 reads CASSQWDPGVPGNTIYF. The CDR3 nucleotides read TGTGCCAGCTCACAGTGGGACCCGGGGGTACCTGGAAACACCATATATTTT.

This clone was counted once. The rearrangement joins TRBV4-1 to TRBJ2-3; 8 bases map to TRBD2. The CDR3 totals 14 residues. CDR1 and CDR2 from the germline V gene are MGHRA and YSYEKL. V lost 4 bases, J lost 4 bases, and 4 bases stayed unmatched. The CDR3 nucleotides read TGCGCCAGCAGCCGCGGGGGGTATTCAGATACGCAGTATTTT. Its translation: CASSRGGYSDTQYF.

The chain uses TRBV6-5 and TRBJ1-1, with D tentatively TRBD1 (6 bases). In germline, CDR1 is MNHEY, CDR2 SVGAGI. CDR3 length: 12 residues. Trimming removed 5 bases from V and 5 bases from J, with 9 bases in between. CDR3 amino acids: CASSPQGTEAFF. The CDR3 nucleotides are TGTGCCAGCAGTCCACAGGGTACTGAAGCTTTCTTT.

The V gene is TRBV13, the J gene TRBJ2-2; a weak D match, TRBD1 (5 bases). The germline V gene has CDR1 PRHDT and CDR2 FYEKMQ (reference sequence). The V and J ends lost 3 bases and 0 bases respectively, with 8 bases between them. The CDR3 spans 15 residues. CDR3 loop: CASSFQGANTGELFF. The CDR3 nucleotides read TGTGCCAGCAGCTTTCAAGGGGCGAACACCGGGGAGCTGTTTTTT.

The V and J genes are TRBV19 and TRBJ2-1, with D unclear. With 0 bases removed from V and 7 bases from J, the gap between germline ends came to 10 bases. Germline V gene lookup returns CDR1 LNHDA and CDR2 SQIVND (reference sequence). The CDR3 length is 14 residues. The CDR3 DNA sequence: TGTGCCAGTAGTATAGAAGACTTTCGTAATGAGCAGTTCTTC. Amino acid sequence: CASSIEDFRNEQFF.

The chain is built from TRBV7-2 and TRBJ1-1; D gene uncertain. V lost 3 bases and J 1 base, leaving 6 bases between the germline ends. CDR1 and CDR2 from the germline V gene are SGHTA and FQGNSA. The CDR3 is 13 amino acids. CDR3 protein: CASSFRPNTEAFF. In DNA form, the CDR3 reads TGTGCCAGCAGCTTTCGTCCGAACACTGAAGCTTTCTTT. Looking up the rest from reference TRBV7-2 and TRBJ1-1 gives the full variable domain: GAGVSQSPSNKVTEKGKDVELRCDPISGHTALYWYRQSLGQGLEFLIYFQGNSAPDKSGLPSDRFSAERTGGSVSTLTIQRTQQEDSAVYLCASSFRPNTEAFFGQGTRLTVV.

This clone was detected a few times. V gene TRBV7-2 combines with J gene TRBJ2-2, with 8 bases fitting TRBD1. CDR3 length: 15 residues. Trimming cost V 4 bases and J 7 bases; bases outside gene matches: 8. The germline V gene encodes CDR1 SGHTA and CDR2 FQGNSA. The CDR3 here is CASSSQGALGGELFF. The CDR3 DNA is TGTGCCAGCAGCTCTCAGGGGGCCTTGGGCGGGGAGCTGTTTTTT.

This rearrangement joins TRBV30 to TRBJ2-5, with D possibly being TRBD1 (5 bases). Between the trimmed V and J ends, which lost 0 bases and 4 bases, there was a span of 15 bases. The CDR3 runs to 15 residues. Germline CDR1 GTSNPN, CDR2 SVGIG (reference sequence). CDR3 nucleotides: TGTGCCTGGAGTGTAGGTACAGGTCGGCGAGAGACCCAGTACTTC. This encodes CAWSVGTGRRETQYF.

The DNA for the CDR3 is TGTGCCAGTAGTATAGGGGGGCGCCCTAGCACAGATACGCAGTATTTT. Residues: CASSIGGRPSTDTQYF. This chain joins TRBV19 and TRBJ2-3; the D gene is possibly TRBD1 (6 bases). V was clipped by 1 base and J by 0 bases, with 11 bases between them. CDR1 is LNHDA, CDR2 SQIVND, per germline (reference sequence). The CDR3 has 16 residues.

The rearrangement uses TRBV4-2 and TRBJ2-1; perhaps TRBD1 as D (5 bases). This CDR3 contains 16 residues. CDR1 is LGHNA and CDR2 is YNFKEQ in the germline V gene. V dropped 4 bases and J dropped 5 bases, with 18 bases sitting between them. The CDR3 spells CASSPSGNPSHNEQFF. The CDR3 DNA follows: TGTGCCAGCAGCCCCTCAGGGAACCCCTCACACAATGAGCAGTTCTTC.

V gene TRBV11-3 combines with J gene TRBJ1-2, with D possibly TRBD1 on 5 matching bases. V lost 4 bases, J lost 8 bases, and 23 bases lay in between. Germline CDR1 is SGHNT and CDR2 is YENEEA. CDR3 length: 16 amino acids. The CDR3 loop reads CASSSRSPPGRKGYTF. CDR3 nucleotides: TGTGCCAGCAGCTCTAGGTCCCCCCCAGGGAGGAAGGGCTACACCTTC.

The chain joins TRBV6-1 to TRBJ1-5; D may be TRBD1 (5 bases). CDR3 length: 16 amino acids. The ends were cut back, 3 bases at V and 0 bases at J, with 12 bases in the middle. Germline CDR1 and CDR2: MNHNS and SASEGT. In nucleotides, the CDR3 is TGTGCCAGCAGTGACTGGGGCATTTATAGCAATCAGCCCCAGCATTTT. This codes for CASSDWGIYSNQPQHF.

This clone appeared once. The rearrangement uses TRBV6-2 or TRBV6-3 and TRBJ2-6; D uncertain. The CDR3 covers 15 residues. CDR1 and CDR2 from the germline V gene are MNHEY and SVGEGT. The V end lost 2 bases, the J end lost 0 bases, and 5 bases lay between the germline ends. The CDR3 region is CASSYDNSGANVLTF. CDR3 in DNA: TGTGCCAGCAGTTACGACAACTCTGGGGCCAACGTCCTGACTTTC.

The V gene is TRBV27, the J gene TRBJ1-5; D ambiguous. CDR1 MNHEY and CDR2 SMNVEV come from the germline V gene (reference sequence). V shed 5 bases and J shed 4 bases, with 9 bases lying between them. The CDR3 contains 13 residues. CDR3 protein: CASSASRNQPQHF. DNA of the CDR3: TGTGCCAGCAGTGCCTCGCGTAATCAGCCCCAGCATTTT.

The sample holds a few counts of this clone. The chain recombines TRBV30 with TRBJ1-1; 9 bases fit TRBD1. The V and J ends lost 3 bases and 7 bases, in that order; junction bases with no gene match: 6. Germline CDR1 GTSNPN, CDR2 SVGIG (reference sequence). CDR3 length equals 13 residues. The CDR3 protein is CAWRQGASIEAFF. Written as DNA, the CDR3 is TGTGCCTGGAGACAGGGGGCATCTATTGAAGCTTTCTTT.

The rearrangement links TRBV27 to TRBJ1-2, with TRBD1 identical over 7 bases. There are 13 residues in the CDR3. V was clipped by 3 bases and J by 8 bases; unmatched bases: 6. Germline V gene data show CDR1 as MNHEY and CDR2 as SMNVEV (reference sequence). The CDR3 loop reads CASSFRGAGGYTF. The CDR3 nucleotides are TGTGCCAGCAGTTTCAGGGGGGCCGGGGGCTACACCTTC.

V is TRBV6-5 and J is TRBJ2-5, with 13 bases that match TRBD2. The CDR3 is 15 amino acids. The V segment lost 6 bases and the J segment 2 bases; nucleotides outside the gene matches: 3. In germline, CDR1 is MNHEY, CDR2 SVGAGI. Written as DNA, the CDR3 is TGTGCCAGCAGCCGGACTAGCGGGGGTCAAGAGACCCAGTACTTC. This encodes CASSRTSGGQETQYF.

The rearrangement uses TRBV6-5 and TRBJ2-2; D is perhaps TRBD1 (6 bases). Germline CDR1 is MNHEY and CDR2 is SVGAGI. The CDR3 runs to 15 residues. The V gene lost 4 bases and the J gene lost 6 bases, with 15 bases spanning the gap. Here the CDR3 DNA reads TGTGCCAGCAGTTTGAACAGGGAGAGACCCGGGGAGCTGTTTTTT. It specifies CASSLNRERPGELFF.

The genes are TRBV23-1 and TRBJ1-6; 7 bases line up with TRBD1. TRBV23-1 is annotated as an ORF whose role is uncertain. J lost 14 bases, V lost 3 bases, and 13 bases had no gene match. CDR3 length: 15 amino acids. The CDR3 DNA is TGCGCCAGCAGTCAGGCTGAGAAGACAGGGTTAGCCCTCCACTTT. Its translation is CASSQAEKTGLALHF.

The chain uses TRBV5-1 and TRBJ1-2; TRBD1 matches at 8 bases. J lost 4 bases, V lost 1 base, and 3 bases had no gene match. CDR3 length: 14 residues. Germline assignment: CDR1 SGHRS and CDR2 YFSETQ. The CDR3 DNA sequence: TGCGCCAGCAGCTTGTCCCAGGGGGCCTATGGCTACACCTTC. It yields the protein CASSLSQGAYGYTF. The variable domain in full, completed from reference TRBV5-1 and TRBJ1-2, reads KAGVTQTPRYLIKTRGQQVTLSCSPISGHRSVSWYQQTPGQGLQFLFEYFSETQRNKGNFPGRFSGRQFSNSRSEMNVSTLELGDSALYLCASSLSQGAYGYTFGSGTRLTVV.

The chain employs TRBV4-2 and TRBJ2-1; D remains ambiguous. V shed 2 bases and J shed 8 bases, with 7 bases lying between them. This CDR3 contains 12 residues. The germline V gene encodes CDR1 LGHNA and CDR2 YNFKEQ. This chain's CDR3 is CASSQTEDEQFF. Here the CDR3 DNA reads TGTGCCAGCAGCCAAACCGAGGATGAGCAGTTCTTC.

The CDR3 DNA reads TGCGCCAGCAGTCTCGGGACAGGGGGTCCGCGGACCCAGTACTTC. Translating it yields CASSLGTGGPRTQYF. This chain joins TRBV10-2 and TRBJ2-5; 11 nucleotides agree with TRBD1. V lost 5 bases to trimming and J lost 7 bases; unmatched junction nucleotides: 9. This CDR3 contains 15 residues. In germline, CDR1 is WSHSY, CDR2 SAAADI.

The chain uses TRBV2 and TRBJ2-2; tentative D call: TRBD2 (6 bases). The V gene lost 6 bases and the J gene lost 6 bases, with 11 bases spanning the gap. The CDR3 has 13 residues. Germline CDR1 is SNHLY and CDR2 is FYNNEI. CDR3 residues: CASRGTGAGELFF. In DNA form, the CDR3 reads TGTGCCAGCAGGGGTACGGGGGCCGGGGAGCTGTTTTTT.

The gene calls are TRBV19 and TRBJ1-6, with D possibly being TRBD1 (5 bases). The V end lost 8 bases, the J end lost 7 bases, and 12 bases lay between the germline ends. The CDR3 consists of 13 residues. Germline CDR1 is LNHDA and CDR2 is SQIVND (reference sequence). The CDR3 DNA sequence: TGTGCCAGTCGGGGGACGGTGAATTCACCCCTCCACTTT. Translation gives CASRGTVNSPLHF.

J is TRBJ2-7 and V is TRBV11-2; TRBD2 might be the D (7 bases). The CDR3 is 15 residues long. V shed 3 bases and J shed 2 bases, with 14 bases lying between them. Per the germline V gene, CDR1 is SGHAT and CDR2 is FQNNGV. The CDR3 DNA reads TGTGCCAGCAGCTTGGGCGGGGGCCGAACCTACGAGCAGTACTTC. Its translation: CASSLGGGRTYEQYF.

The chain is built from TRBV5-1 and TRBJ2-5; 9 nucleotides match TRBD1. The CDR3 has 15 residues. Germline values: CDR1 SGHRS, CDR2 YFSETQ. V trimming: 4 bases; J trimming: 4 bases; junction bases outside the gene matches: 8. The CDR3 here is CASSAPDRGTETQYF. The DNA of the CDR3 is TGCGCCAGCAGCGCCCCGGACAGGGGAACAGAGACCCAGTACTTC.

The V call is TRBV30, the J call TRBJ1-6; tentative D call: TRBD1 (6 bases). CDR1 is GTSNPN and CDR2 is SVGIG in the germline V gene (reference sequence). Trimming left V 3 bases short and J 6 bases short, with 12 bases between. This CDR3 has 14 amino acids. CDR3 nucleotides: TGTGCCTGGAGCCTGACAGGCTTTAATTCACCCCTCCACTTT. Translation gives CAWSLTGFNSPLHF.

The gene calls are TRBV6-5 and TRBJ1-2, with D perhaps TRBD1 (6 bases). This CDR3 comprises 13 residues. Trimming pared 6 bases from V and 4 bases from J, leaving 12 bases between. Per germline, CDR1 MNHEY and CDR2 SVGAGI. The CDR3: CASSTGKTYGYTF. The CDR3 bases are TGTGCCAGCAGCACAGGGAAAACCTATGGCTACACCTTC.

Worth noting for this clone: Germline is not matched at one junction end, which may reflect a read error. The genes are TRBV6-5 and TRBJ1-1; 10 bases match TRBD1. Germline loops: CDR1 MNHEY, CDR2 SVGAGI. The CDR3 contains 14 residues. The CDR3 region has the DNA TGTGCCAGCCGTTACGGGACAGGGGACACTGAAGCTTTCTTT. It codes for CASRYGTGDTEAFF.

The CDR3: CAITGWDRDIYGYTF. CDR3 nucleotides: TGTGCCATCACCGGATGGGACAGGGACATCTATGGCTACACCTTC. The rearrangement joins TRBV10-3 to TRBJ1-2, with 9 bases fitting TRBD1. The CDR3 totals 15 residues. With V trimmed by 7 bases and J by 4 bases, 10 bases remained unmatched. Per germline, CDR1 ENHRY and CDR2 SYGVKD.

This clone was recorded once. The chain combines TRBV5-1 with TRBJ2-3, with 10 bases aligning to TRBD2. Germline V gene sequence: CDR1 SGHRS, CDR2 YFSETQ. The CDR3 contains 15 residues. After removal of 4 bases from V and 1 base from J, the junction contained 3 bases not matched to a gene. In DNA form, the CDR3 reads TGCGCCAGCAGCCCCGGGACTAGCGGCACAGATACGCAGTATTTT. Protein product: CASSPGTSGTDTQYF.